One and the same sample provided the 8 T cell receptor beta chains below, sequenced in a study of T cells in Graves' hyperthyroidism and ophthalmopathy. Regions amplified from RNA transcripts were the TCR beta CDR3 regions. Primed by the HTBI set, a first-round RT-PCR was run on the TCR CDR3. Each CDR3 protein is one row after TCRdb ran MiXCR on the multiplex PCR reads. Of roughly 570,000 distinct CDR3 sequences in the sample, 40% to 55% were seen once. The sequencing sample was made of peripheral blood or thyroid tissue (not recorded which). All receptors come from an adult woman with Graves' disease, either hyperthyroidism or ophthalmopathy (not recorded which).

V usage is TRBV20-1 and J usage is TRBJ1-1; 11 nucleotides agree with TRBD1. The CDR3 totals 16 residues. Germline V gene sequence: CDR1 DFQATT, CDR2 SNEGSKA (reference sequence). V was pared by 6 bases and J by 1 base, with 10 bases of the junction left unmatched. CDR3 DNA sequence: TGCAGTGCAACCCGGACAGGGGGCCGGTCGAACACTGAAGCTTTCTTT. Translating gives CSATRTGGRSNTEAFF.

The chain carries TRBV2 and TRBJ1-4; 8 bases align to TRBD1. The CDR3 consists of 16 residues. The V gene end was trimmed by 2 bases and the J gene end by 3 bases; junction bases not matched to a gene: 5. CDR1 is SNHLY and CDR2 is FYNNEI in the germline V gene. In DNA, the CDR3 is TGTGCCAGCAGTGAAATGCAGGGGGCAGCTAATGAAAAACTGTTTTTT. Translated, it gives CASSEMQGAANEKLFF. The whole variable domain, remainder taken from reference TRBV2 and TRBJ1-4, is EPEVTQTPSHQVTQMGQEVILRCVPISNHLYFYWYRQILGQKVEFLVSFYNNEISEKSEIFDDQFSVERPDGSNFTLKIRSTKLEDSAMYFCASSEMQGAANEKLFFGSGTQLSVL.

There are many counts of this clonotype. CDR3: CASSPGTAGGETQYF. Written as DNA, the CDR3 is TGCGCCAGCAGCCCCGGGACAGCGGGCGGGGAGACCCAGTACTTC. The chain recombines TRBV5-1 with TRBJ2-5; TRBD1 is a possible D gene (7 bases). The V gene lost 4 bases and the J gene lost 5 bases, with 18 bases spanning the gap. CDR3 length: 15 residues. The V gene's germline CDR1 is SGHRS and CDR2 YFSETQ.

This clonotype was seen only once. V and J are TRBV5-1 and TRBJ2-7; D uncertain. The tail of the sequence fits TRBJ2-1 better, so the J call may be wrong. Germline loops: CDR1 SGHRS, CDR2 YFSETQ. CDR3 length: 12 residues. The CDR3 loop reads CASSLELGPQFF. CDR3 sequence (DNA): TGCGCCAGCAGCTTGGAATTGGGCCCACAGTTCTTC.

The chain joins TRBV2 to TRBJ1-2; TRBD1 might be the D (5 bases). Trimming stripped 2 bases from V and 2 bases from J, with 15 bases between. CDR1 SNHLY and CDR2 FYNNEI come from the germline V gene. The CDR3 is 16 amino acids. CDR3 sequence reads: CASSERSRERNYGYTF. The DNA of the CDR3 is TGTGCCAGCAGTGAAAGGAGCAGGGAACGGAACTATGGCTACACCTTC.

The table lists this clonotype with many counts. The chain is built from TRBV19 and TRBJ2-7; D uncertain. This CDR3 is built from 13 residues. Trimming stripped 5 bases from V and 3 bases from J, with 11 bases between. Looked up from germline, CDR1 is LNHDA and CDR2 is SQIVND (reference sequence). The CDR3 nucleotides are TGTGCCAGTAGTTACGGATCCGGCTACGAGCAGTACTTC. Protein product: CASSYGSGYEQYF. Based on the CDR3 plus reference TRBV19 and TRBJ2-7, the full variable domain is DGGITQSPKYLFRKEGQNVTLSCEQNLNHDAMYWYRQDPGQGLRLIYYSQIVNDFQKGDIAEGYSVSREKKESFPLTVTSAQKNPTAFYLCASSYGSGYEQYFGPGTRLTVT.

The rearrangement joins TRBV25-1 to TRBJ2-5, with 8 positions matching TRBD2. This CDR3 has 16 residues. Unmatched junction bases numbered 14, after V lost 6 bases and J lost 5 bases. Germline CDR1 reads MGHDK; CDR2 reads SYGVNS. This chain's CDR3 is CASSSLGLASGETQYF. The CDR3 DNA follows: TGTGCCAGCAGCTCTCTAGGACTAGCCTCGGGGGAGACCCAGTACTTC.

The chain is built from TRBV25-1 and TRBJ2-1, with TRBD1 matching 9 bases. V trimming: 6 bases; J trimming: 12 bases; junction bases outside the gene matches: 12. Germline V gene sequence: CDR1 MGHDK, CDR2 SYGVNS. CDR3 length: 14 amino acids. The CDR3 bases are TGTGCCAGCAGGGGGACAGGGAACGAGGAGCGGCAGTTCTTC. Translated, it gives CASRGTGNEERQFF.